This record concerns one T cell receptor beta chain sequence. This sample stems from a study of blood T cell repertoires in COVID-19. Study-level background: Sample material is recorded as cDNA or gDNA derived from T cells, B-cell-depleted T cells, or PBMCs.

Authors' data handling: Reference gene primer amplification yielded estimated nucleated cell counts. Assay used: immunoSEQ multiplex PCR; TCRdb lists only in-frame clones, some missing. V, J and clone size derive from that table, while D and trimming were established from the DNA sequence. Of approximately 250,000 clones in the sample, over 90% were seen once. Germline V CDR1 and CDR2: KGHSH, LQKENI. V lost 2 bases and J lost 1; bases outside the gene matches: 4. The CDR3 loop spans 15 amino acids. This chain connects TRBV18 to TRBJ1-1, with 7 bases identical to TRBD1. Sequencing used peripheral blood. This receptor was identified in a young man with COVID-19, enrolled during active disease. Here the CDR3 reads CASSPTTGANTEAFF. The CDR3 region has the DNA TGTGCCAGCTCACCAACAACAGGGGCGAACACTGAAGCTTTCTTT.